This T cell receptor beta chain was sequenced for a study of blood T cell repertoires in COVID-19. Study-wide context: The United States, Italy and Spain supplied acute and convalescent COVID-19 samples. Sources were T cells, B-cell-depleted T cells, or PBMCs; the material itself was cDNA or gDNA.

A single count supports this clone. Per germline, CDR1 SGHKS and CDR2 YYEKEE (reference sequence). Germline trimming cut 2 bases from V and 4 bases from J; bases unmatched to any gene: 2. This CDR3 has 15 residues. As originally analysed: For nucleated cells, counts were estimated from reference gene primer amplification. The protocol was immunoSEQ multiplex PCR, while the TCRdb copy is restricted to in-frame clones and leaves out a portion. The V and J calls and the clone size are those of that table, but D and trimming were determined from the DNA. The sample shows about 170,000 clones, approximately 84% of them seen only once. Enrolled during active infection, Seattle patients were then followed longitudinally.

Material for sequencing was peripheral blood. The TCR was taken from an elderly woman with COVID-19, enrolled during active disease. The V gene is TRBV5-5, the J gene TRBJ2-5; 13 nucleotides align to TRBD2. In DNA form, the CDR3 reads TGTGCCAGCAGCTTCGGACTAGCGGGGGCAGAGACCCAGTACTTC. It encodes CASSFGLAGAETQYF.